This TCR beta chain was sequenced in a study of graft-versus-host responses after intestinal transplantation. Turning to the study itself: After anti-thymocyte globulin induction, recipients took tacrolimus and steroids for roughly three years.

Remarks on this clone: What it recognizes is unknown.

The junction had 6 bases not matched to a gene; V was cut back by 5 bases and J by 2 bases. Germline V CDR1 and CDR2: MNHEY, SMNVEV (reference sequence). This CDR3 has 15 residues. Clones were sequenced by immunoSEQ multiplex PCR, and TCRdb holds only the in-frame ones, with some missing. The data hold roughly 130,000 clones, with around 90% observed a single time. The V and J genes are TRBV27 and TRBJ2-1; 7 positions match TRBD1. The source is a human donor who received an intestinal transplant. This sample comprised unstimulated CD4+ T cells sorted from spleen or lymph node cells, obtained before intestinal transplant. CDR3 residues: CASSLGTAPYNEQFF. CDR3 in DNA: TGTGCCAGCAGTCTCGGGACAGCCCCCTACAATGAGCAGTTCTTC.